This T cell receptor beta chain was recovered during a study of graft-versus-host responses after intestinal transplantation. Study as a whole: All recipients got anti-thymocyte globulin induction, then tacrolimus and steroids for about 3 years.

Germline V gene sequence: CDR1 SGDLS, CDR2 YYNGEE. Deletions cut 4 bases from V and 6 bases from J, with 13 bases between. The CDR3 runs to 13 residues. TCRdb keeps only in-frame clones here, not all; method: immunoSEQ multiplex PCR. The sample contains some 150,000 clones, nearly 95% of which appear only once. This clone was seen a few times. Antigen specificity is unknown. This material consisted of unstimulated CD4+ T cells sorted from spleen or lymph node cells, taken before intestinal transplant. V is TRBV9 and J is TRBJ1-1; D remains ambiguous. The clonotype originates from a human donor who received an intestinal transplant. As DNA, the CDR3 is TGTGCCAGCAGCCCTCGGCCGGGCGCTGAAGCTTTCTTT. Translated, it gives CASSPRPGAEAFF.